Sequencing of this TCR beta chain was carried out in a study of T-cell memory formation after mild COVID-19. Broader study findings: That cross-reactive memory joined was suggested by some responding clones appearing in pre-infection memory. Contracting clones from day 15 to 85 showed balanced CD4/CD8; later expanders favored CD4+. Whether day 37 second-wave clones are SARS-CoV-2-specific was not confirmed.

This clonotype was counted a few times. Its target is not known. Germline V gene lookup returns CDR1 MDHEN and CDR2 SYDVKM. The CDR3 is 12 amino acids. With V trimmed by 7 bases and J by 6 bases, 3 bases remained unmatched. A single record per CDR3 protein comes from TCRdb applying MiXCR to the 5' RACE reads. The sample lists some 180,000 distinct CDR3 sequences, 10% to 15% seen once, with 3% to 4% in the top ten. What was sequenced was PBMCs or a T cell subset sorted from them (not recorded which). The gene calls are TRBV28 and TRBJ1-2; TRBD1 matches at 9 bases. The source is a man between 18 and 35 years old who had mild COVID-19 (a few samples of this study predate the infection). Cell type and time point are not known. The CDR3 DNA sequence: TGTGCCAGCAAGGGGACAGGGAATGGCTACACCTTC. It codes for CASKGTGNGYTF.